The 24 T cell receptor beta chains presented below share a single source sample, sequenced in a study of blood T cell repertoires in COVID-19. The method was immunoSEQ multiplex PCR; TCRdb's version includes in-frame clones alone and lacks a portion of them. The sample has hundreds of thousands of clones, more than 70% seen once. Material for sequencing was PBMCs or T cells enriched from blood (not recorded which). The receptor source for this set is a middle-aged woman with acute COVID-19.

J is TRBJ2-3 and V is TRBV2; D perhaps matches TRBD2 (5 bases). The V end lost 3 bases, the J end lost 6 bases, and 13 bases lay between the germline ends. The germline CDR1 and CDR2 sequences are SNHLY and FYNNEI. The CDR3 has 14 amino acids. The DNA of the CDR3 is TGTGCCAGCAGTGACGTCGGACGCGGGGATACGCAGTATTTT. As protein: CASSDVGRGDTQYF.

The J gene is TRBJ2-7, the V gene TRBV6-2 or TRBV6-3, with 9 bases matching TRBD2. CDR1 and CDR2 (germline): MNHEY, SVGEGT. The V segment lost 6 bases and the J segment 6 bases; nucleotides outside the gene matches: 3. This CDR3 is 12 amino acids long. The CDR3 DNA reads TGTGCCAGCAGCCCGGGACTAGCCGAGCAGTACGTC. The encoded protein is CASSPGLAEQYV.

Of note for this clone: Other nucleotide sequences from this sample produce the same CDR3. The gene calls are TRBV7-9 and TRBJ1-1; 9 positions match TRBD1. The CDR3 is 15 amino acids. The germline CDR1 and CDR2 sequences are SEHNR and FQNEAQ (reference sequence). The J segment lost 2 bases and the V segment lost 1 base, leaving 2 bases of the junction unmatched. CDR3 bases: TGTGCCAGCAGCTTAGGGGACAGGGATAACACTGAAGCTTTCTTT. This encodes CASSLGDRDNTEAFF.

The V call is TRBV18, the J call TRBJ2-3; tentatively, D is TRBD2 (6 bases). Germline CDR1 and CDR2: KGHSH and LQKENI. V lost 6 bases, J lost 4 bases, and 17 bases lay in between. This CDR3 comprises 15 residues. CDR3 in DNA: TGTGCCAGCTCGTCCGGGGGAGGAGGTCCAGATACGCAGTATTTT. Protein product: CASSSGGGGPDTQYF.

CDR3 DNA sequence: TGCGCCAGCAGCGCGGCGGGGGGAGGGGCCCAGTACTTC. Residues: CASSAAGGGAQYF. The V and J genes are TRBV5-1 and TRBJ2-5, with 8 positions matching TRBD2. Germline values: CDR1 SGHRS, CDR2 YFSETQ. V gave up 4 bases and J gave up 9 bases; unmatched junction bases: 8. This CDR3 has 13 amino acids.

This chain links TRBV29-1 with TRBJ2-1; 15 bases line up with TRBD2. Trimming removed 6 bases from V and 7 bases from J; junction bases left unmatched: 10. The CDR3 extends over 16 amino acids. Germline values: CDR1 SQVTM, CDR2 ANQGSEA. CDR3 region: CSVQGTSGRMRNEQFF. The CDR3 DNA is TGCAGCGTCCAAGGGACTAGCGGGAGGATGAGAAATGAGCAGTTCTTC.

This clone was observed a single time. CDR3 DNA sequence: TGTGCCAGCAGCCCAGCCAGGGATGTATACGAGCAGTACTTC. This translates into CASSPARDVYEQYF. V gene TRBV7-9 combines with J gene TRBJ2-7, with D maybe TRBD1 (5 bases). The CDR3 runs 14 residues. V lost 5 bases and J 4 bases, leaving 15 bases between the germline ends. Germline values: CDR1 SEHNR, CDR2 FQNEAQ (reference sequence).

The chain's CDR3 is CASRRTSGNYNEQFF. The CDR3 DNA is TGTGCCAGCAGGAGGACTAGCGGAAACTACAATGAGCAGTTCTTC. V and J are TRBV28 and TRBJ2-1, with TRBD2 identical over 10 bases. The CDR3 is made up of 15 amino acids. V was pared by 6 bases and J by 3 bases, with 5 bases of the junction left unmatched. In germline, CDR1 is MDHEN, CDR2 SYDVKM.

This clone was detected only once. The J gene is TRBJ1-1, the V gene TRBV10-3; 8 bases fit TRBD1. Trimming removed 10 bases from V and 4 bases from J; junction bases left unmatched: 17. The CDR3 is made up of 16 amino acids. CDR1 is ENHRY, CDR2 SYGVKD, per germline. CDR3 sequence: CATSPVDRARGTEAFF. For the CDR3, the DNA is TGTGCCACCTCCCCCGTGGACAGGGCGAGGGGCACTGAAGCTTTCTTT.

The chain links TRBV19 to TRBJ2-6; 9 bases match TRBD1. This CDR3 comprises 16 residues. V was pared by 4 bases and J by 0 bases, with 1 base of the junction left unmatched. The germline V gene has CDR1 LNHDA and CDR2 SQIVND (reference sequence). The CDR3 bases are TGTGCCAGTAGTAGGACAGGGGCCTCTGGGGCCAACGTCCTGACTTTC. This codes for CASSRTGASGANVLTF.

For the CDR3, the DNA is TGTGCCAGCAGCGGAACAGGGGCCGCGTACGAGCAGTACTTC. It translates to CASSGTGAAYEQYF. V usage is TRBV6-5 and J usage is TRBJ2-7; TRBD1 matches at 7 bases. This CDR3 is built from 14 residues. In germline, CDR1 is MNHEY, CDR2 SVGAGI. V gave up 6 bases and J gave up 4 bases; unmatched junction bases: 9.

The chain is built from TRBV15 and TRBJ1-4, with 7 bases lining up with TRBD1. With V trimmed by 5 bases and J by 7 bases, 10 bases remained unmatched. Germline CDR1 and CDR2: LNHNV and YYDKDF (reference sequence). The CDR3 totals 15 residues. The CDR3, as DNA: TGTGCCACCAGCTCTAGGACAGGAACGCCTGAAAAACTGTTTTTT. It translates to CATSSRTGTPEKLFF.

This rearrangement joins TRBV19 to TRBJ2-6; 9 bases fit TRBD1. V shed 5 bases and J 0 bases; nucleotides not matched to a gene: 8. Per the germline V gene, CDR1 is LNHDA and CDR2 is SQIVND (reference sequence). CDR3 length equals 18 residues. The CDR3 region is CASSPLQGAYSGANVLTF. The CDR3 region has the DNA TGTGCCAGTAGTCCCCTACAGGGGGCGTACTCTGGGGCCAACGTCCTGACTTTC.

Concerning this clone itself: An end of the junction differs from the germline gene, which may be a read error. The chain employs TRBV28 and TRBJ2-3; 7 bases are a match to TRBD1. CDR1 and CDR2 from the germline V gene are MDHEN and SYDVKM. This CDR3 contains 12 residues. The CDR3 bases are TGTGCCAGCAGCGAACGGACAGGTACGCAGTATTTT. Protein: CASSERTGTQYF.

The chain links TRBV5-4 to TRBJ1-2; 11 bases align to TRBD1. From germline, CDR1 is SGHNT and CDR2 YYREEE (reference sequence). This CDR3 is 15 amino acids long. The junction had 10 bases not matched to a gene; V was cut back by 4 bases and J by 8 bases. The CDR3 sequence: CASSPWTGGVGGYTF. In nucleotides, the CDR3 is TGTGCCAGCAGCCCGTGGACAGGGGGCGTCGGGGGCTACACCTTC.

This rearrangement joins TRBV5-1 to TRBJ2-7; D gene uncertain. V dropped 0 bases and J dropped 4 bases, with 14 bases sitting between them. The CDR3 covers 15 residues. In germline, CDR1 is SGHRS, CDR2 YFSETQ. DNA of the CDR3: TGCGCCAGCAGCTTGGATTTTTACAGCACTTACGAGCAGTACTTC. Translation: CASSLDFYSTYEQYF.

The chain is built from TRBV12-5 and TRBJ2-3; D is unresolved. This CDR3 has 14 amino acids. Per germline, CDR1 LGHNT and CDR2 FRNRAP. V lost 3 bases, J lost 6 bases, and 13 bases lay in between. The CDR3, as DNA: TGTGCTAGTGGTTTTGCCACTCAAATGGATACGCAGTATTTT. This codes for CASGFATQMDTQYF.

There are a few counts of this clone. The CDR3 DNA reads as TGTGCCAGCAGTTCCGGACAGCCGAACACTGAAGCTTTCTTT. It codes for CASSSGQPNTEAFF. The gene calls are TRBV28 and TRBJ1-1; possible D gene TRBD1, 6 bases. CDR3 length: 14 residues. V was shortened by 4 bases and J by 1 base, with 10 bases between the two germline ends. Germline CDR1 MDHEN, CDR2 SYDVKM.

The rearrangement uses TRBV24-1 and TRBJ1-5, with TRBD1 matching 7 bases. The CDR3 has 11 amino acids. The ends lost 10 bases at V and 8 bases at J; junction bases unmatched: 4. Per germline, CDR1 KGHDR and CDR2 SFDVKD. CDR3 loop: CATDRMEPQHF. As DNA, the CDR3 is TGTGCCACGGACAGGATGGAGCCCCAGCATTTT.

The DNA of the CDR3 is TGTGCCAGCAGCCAAACGGGACAGACTGGCTACACCTTC. Translating gives CASSQTGQTGYTF. The chain is built from TRBV5-4 and TRBJ1-2, with 7 bases that match TRBD1. This CDR3 is 13 amino acids long. Germline-derived CDR1 and CDR2 are SGHNT and YYREEE (reference sequence). Trimming at V came to 4 bases and at J to 7 bases, leaving 7 bases not matched to a gene.

The chain is built from TRBV18 and TRBJ1-1; D is possibly TRBD1 (6 bases). The CDR3 spans 14 residues. CDR1 and CDR2 (germline): KGHSH, LQKENI. Trimming pared 5 bases from V and 3 bases from J, leaving 13 bases between. CDR3 amino acids: CASSFREGDTEAFF. CDR3 DNA: TGTGCCAGCTCATTTAGAGAGGGGGACACTGAAGCTTTCTTT.

The chain couples TRBV4-3 to TRBJ2-6, with D possibly matching TRBD2 (6 bases). Deletions cut 1 base from V and 4 bases from J, with 17 bases between. This CDR3 has 18 amino acids. Germline-derived CDR1 and CDR2 are LGHNA and YSLEER. CDR3 DNA sequence: TGCGCCAGCAGCCAAGGAACGGGAGCGGCGGGCGGGGCCAACGTCCTGACTTTC. The encoded protein is CASSQGTGAAGGANVLTF.

The rearrangement uses TRBV20-1 and TRBJ1-2, with D possibly matching TRBD1 (5 bases). The germline V gene has CDR1 DFQATT and CDR2 SNEGSKA (reference sequence). V lost 3 bases, J lost 2 bases, and 13 bases lay in between. This CDR3 comprises 14 residues. This CDR3 reads CSASISGANYGYTF. The CDR3 DNA reads TGCAGTGCTAGTATATCTGGGGCGAACTATGGCTACACCTTC.

This CDR3 reads CASMGLWSNEQFF. The CDR3 region has the DNA TGTGCCAGCATGGGCTTGTGGTCCAATGAGCAGTTCTTC. V and J are TRBV12-3 or TRBV12-4 and TRBJ2-1; D gene uncertain. V lost 7 bases and J 6 bases, leaving 13 bases between the germline ends. The CDR3 consists of 13 residues.